This note documents a single TCR beta chain sequence. The V segment lost 6 bases and the J segment 2 bases; nucleotides outside the gene matches: 8. The germline gives CDR1 MNHNY, CDR2 SVGAGI (reference sequence). The CDR3 contains 16 residues. These data belong to a study of blood T cell repertoires in COVID-19. Study information: Whether acute or convalescent, the COVID-19 samples came from the United States, Italy and Spain. T cells, B-cell-depleted T cells, or PBMCs provided the cDNA or gDNA that served as material.

Original processing notes: By means of reference gene primer amplification, nucleated cell counts were estimated. TCRdb's table, derived via immunoSEQ multiplex PCR, lists solely in-frame clones and lacks some. V, J and clone size are those of that table, while D and trimming were read from the DNA. This table holds approximately 150,000 clones, 88% found once. Sequenced material: peripheral blood. The TCR comes from a human donor in a cohort sampled during active COVID-19. V is TRBV6-6 and J is TRBJ2-5; 11 bases align to TRBD2. The CDR3 nucleotides are TGTGCCAGCAGCTCCTCCCGACTAGCGGGGCAAGAGACCCAGTACTTC. Translation: CASSSSRLAGQETQYF.